The 26 T cell receptor beta chains reported below all come from one sample, sequenced in a study of CD8 T cells in Susac syndrome. The RNA, about 0.45 to 1 ug, was put through reverse transcription using random hexamers. One entry per CDR3 protein results from TCRdb running MiXCR on the immunoSEQ multiplex PCR reads. The profile shows about 180,000 distinct CDR3 sequences, about 95% of them singletons. Source material: CD4+ T cells from PBMCs. These receptors all come from a human donor with Susac syndrome.

The rearrangement joins TRBV11-2 to TRBJ2-5; 11 bases agree with TRBD2. This CDR3 has 16 amino acids. V shed 0 bases, J shed 4 bases, and the junction held 4 bases outside the gene matches. Germline-derived CDR1 and CDR2 are SGHAT and FQNNGV. CDR3 nucleotides: TGTGCCAGCAGCTTAGATGGGCTAGCGGGAGGAGAGACCCAGTACTTC. It encodes CASSLDGLAGGETQYF.

The chain combines TRBV29-1 with TRBJ2-5; no reliable D call. Trimming removed 6 bases from V and 4 bases from J, with 12 bases in between. Germline V gene data show CDR1 as SQVTM and CDR2 as ANQGSEA. This CDR3 region has 12 residues. CDR3 in DNA: TGCAGCGTAAAGGTTGCCCGAGAGACCCAGTACTTC. Translating gives CSVKVARETQYF.

The chain recombines TRBV30 with TRBJ2-7, with TRBD1 identical over 12 bases. Germline values: CDR1 GTSNPN, CDR2 SVGIG (reference sequence). Trimming at V came to 7 bases and at J to 6 bases, leaving 16 bases not matched to a gene. CDR3 length equals 16 residues. The CDR3 reads CAYTGTGGNRGFEQYF. The CDR3 bases are TGTGCCTATACCGGGACAGGGGGCAATAGGGGTTTCGAGCAGTACTTC.

The rearrangement uses TRBV2 and TRBJ2-7; TRBD1 agrees at 7 bases. In germline, CDR1 is SNHLY, CDR2 FYNNEI. The CDR3 has 12 residues. With 7 bases clipped from V and 7 bases from J, the junction kept 7 bases outside the gene matches. The CDR3 DNA sequence: TGTGCCAGCATTAAGGTACAGGGGGAGCAGTACTTC. It encodes CASIKVQGEQYF.

The V and J genes are TRBV5-1 and TRBJ1-4, with D hard to call. The CDR3 loop spans 16 amino acids. The germline gives CDR1 SGHRS, CDR2 YFSETQ. V dropped 4 bases and J dropped 5 bases, with 18 bases sitting between them. The CDR3 loop reads CASSQSSSAWNEKLFF. DNA of the CDR3: TGCGCCAGCAGCCAGTCCTCCAGTGCATGGAATGAAAAACTGTTTTTT.

The chain uses TRBV28 and TRBJ2-1; no reliable D call. This CDR3 region has 12 residues. Trimming stripped 5 bases from V and 9 bases from J, with 11 bases between. Per the germline V gene, CDR1 is MDHEN and CDR2 is SYDVKM. The CDR3 is CASSLSYAEQFF. CDR3 in DNA: TGTGCCAGCAGTCTCTCCTATGCTGAGCAGTTCTTC.

Only one count was recorded for this clonotype. The V call is TRBV14, the J call TRBJ2-7; 7 bases map to TRBD1. V lost 2 bases to trimming and J lost 5 bases; unmatched junction nucleotides: 3. The V gene's germline CDR1 is SGHDN and CDR2 FVKESK. CDR3 length: 13 amino acids. This CDR3 reads CASSQLDRDEQYF. The CDR3 DNA sequence: TGTGCCAGCAGCCAACTAGACAGGGACGAGCAGTACTTC. The complete variable domain, with remaining parts taken from reference TRBV14 and TRBJ2-7, reads EAGVTQFPSHSVIEKGQTVTLRCDPISGHDNLYWYRRVMGKEIKFLLHFVKESKQDESGMPNNRFLAERTGGTYSTLKVQPAELEDSGVYFCASSQLDRDEQYFGPGTRLTVT.

The chain recombines TRBV29-1 with TRBJ2-3; weak D call: TRBD1 (6 bases). Germline CDR1 is SQVTM and CDR2 is ANQGSEA. With 8 bases removed from V and 2 bases from J, the gap between germline ends came to 14 bases. The CDR3 has 13 amino acids. Written as DNA, the CDR3 is TGCAGCCTAGGGACACGCTACACAGATACGCAGTATTTT. Its protein is CSLGTRYTDTQYF.

This sequence joins TRBV7-9 and TRBJ1-1; D is uncertain. Trimming left V 2 bases short and J 0 bases short, with 7 bases between. CDR1 is SEHNR and CDR2 is FQNEAQ in the germline V gene (reference sequence). This CDR3 contains 14 residues. The CDR3 reads CASSLLGLNTEAFF. CDR3 nucleotides: TGTGCCAGCAGCTTACTCGGGTTGAACACTGAAGCTTTCTTT.

The chain combines TRBV9 with TRBJ2-3; 7 bases fit TRBD1. The length of the CDR3 is 18 residues. CDR1 is SGDLS, CDR2 YYNGEE, per germline. After removal of 3 bases from V and 2 bases from J, the junction contained 15 bases not matched to a gene. CDR3 amino acids: CASSAQGWDRNFTDTQYF. The CDR3 DNA reads TGTGCCAGCAGCGCCCAGGGCTGGGACAGAAATTTCACAGATACGCAGTATTTT.

The chain employs TRBV3-1 and TRBJ2-7, with 10 nucleotides matching TRBD1. The germline gives CDR1 LGHDT, CDR2 YNNKEL (reference sequence). With V trimmed by 6 bases and J by 6 bases, 11 bases remained unmatched. CDR3 size: 15 residues. CDR3 region: CASRPQGQGSGEQYF. CDR3 DNA sequence: TGTGCCAGCAGACCGCAGGGACAGGGGTCCGGCGAGCAGTACTTC.

The gene calls are TRBV7-2 and TRBJ2-7; TRBD2 matches at 9 bases. The length of the CDR3 is 16 residues. V dropped 5 bases and J dropped 1; count of bases not matched to a gene: 9. CDR1 and CDR2 from the germline V gene are SGHTA and FQGNSA. CDR3 nucleotide sequence: TGTGCCAGCAGCAAGATGGGGACTAGCAGATCCTACGAGCAGTACTTC. This sequence encodes CASSKMGTSRSYEQYF. Using reference TRBV7-2 and TRBJ2-7 for the parts outside the CDR3, the full variable domain is GAGVSQSPSNKVTEKGKDVELRCDPISGHTALYWYRQSLGQGLEFLIYFQGNSAPDKSGLPSDRFSAERTGGSVSTLTIQRTQQEDSAVYLCASSKMGTSRSYEQYFGPGTRLTVT.

This clonotype came up once. V is TRBV7-2 and J is TRBJ2-5; D is unclear. V was trimmed by 1 base and J by 1 base, leaving 7 bases between them. This CDR3 has 14 residues. Looked up from germline, CDR1 is SGHTA and CDR2 is FQGNSA. This CDR3 is CASSLEVFQETQYF. CDR3 coding DNA: TGTGCCAGCAGCTTAGAGGTTTTCCAAGAGACCCAGTACTTC.

The chain combines TRBV4-3 with TRBJ2-5, with D possibly TRBD2 on 6 matching bases. Trimming removed 0 bases at V and 5 bases at J, with 13 bases between. The CDR3 covers 15 residues. Germline loops: CDR1 LGHNA, CDR2 YSLEER. CDR3 region: CASSQDLGGGETQYF. In DNA form, the CDR3 reads TGCGCCAGCAGCCAAGATCTGGGAGGCGGGGAGACCCAGTACTTC.

This chain uses TRBV3-1 with TRBJ2-1; D possibly corresponds to TRBD2 (5 bases). Germline CDR1 and CDR2: LGHDT and YNNKEL (reference sequence). This CDR3 has 11 amino acids. V dropped 5 bases and J dropped 6 bases, with 5 bases sitting between them. As DNA, the CDR3 is TGTGCCAGCAGCGGGAGCAATGAGCAGTTCTTC. Protein product: CASSGSNEQFF.

This clonotype was seen only once. The V gene is TRBV7-2, the J gene TRBJ2-7; 12 bases map to TRBD2. Germline CDR1 reads SGHTA; CDR2 reads FQGNSA. The CDR3 is 16 amino acids. The J segment lost 5 bases and the V segment lost 0 bases, leaving 5 bases of the junction unmatched. CDR3 loop: CASSLASSGRGNEQYF. The DNA for the CDR3 is TGTGCCAGCAGCTTAGCCTCTAGCGGGAGGGGAAACGAGCAGTACTTC.

The chain recombines TRBV30 with TRBJ2-1; TRBD1 aligns across 9 bases. CDR1 is GTSNPN and CDR2 is SVGIG in the germline V gene (reference sequence). After removal of 3 bases from V and 7 bases from J, the junction contained 4 bases not matched to a gene. This CDR3 has 13 residues. The CDR3 region is CAWSGTGWNEQFF. CDR3 DNA sequence: TGTGCCTGGAGCGGGACAGGGTGGAATGAGCAGTTCTTC.

This rearrangement joins TRBV18 to TRBJ1-1, with unresolved D. The CDR3 has 13 amino acids. Germline CDR1 reads KGHSH; CDR2 reads LQKENI. The V end was cut by 3 bases, the J end by 5 bases, with 10 bases between. CDR3 bases: TGTGCCAGCTCACCCCCCGGTCGAACTGAAGCTTTCTTT. Translation gives CASSPPGRTEAFF.

The chain recombines TRBV4-1 with TRBJ2-6, with unresolved D. Germline V gene data show CDR1 as MGHRA and CDR2 as YSYEKL. V lost 0 bases, J lost 0 bases, and 15 bases lay in between. This CDR3 is built from 19 residues. DNA of the CDR3: TGCGCCAGCAGCCAAGAAAACCCCCGACTTAACTCTGGGGCCAACGTCCTGACTTTC. Translated: CASSQENPRLNSGANVLTF.

The V call is TRBV2, the J call TRBJ1-1, with D possibly TRBD1 on 5 matching bases. The germline CDR1 and CDR2 sequences are SNHLY and FYNNEI. The CDR3 runs 15 residues. Trimming removed 3 bases from V and 5 bases from J, with 16 bases in between. CDR3 in amino acids: CASSDGGVPRTEAFF. CDR3 DNA sequence: TGTGCCAGCAGTGACGGAGGGGTTCCGAGGACTGAAGCTTTCTTT.

This clonotype has just one count. The chain has TRBV19 and TRBJ2-1, with 8 positions matching TRBD1. The CDR3 is 17 residues long. V was pared by 5 bases and J by 8 bases, with 17 bases of the junction left unmatched. The germline CDR1 and CDR2 sequences are LNHDA and SQIVND (reference sequence). DNA for the CDR3: TGTGCCAGTAGTCGCCCCGGAACTCCAGGACAGGGCGATGAGCAGTTCTTC. It yields the protein CASSRPGTPGQGDEQFF.

The genes are TRBV4-3 and TRBJ2-7; the D is unclear. The ends were cut back, 1 base at V and 4 bases at J, with 8 bases in the middle. CDR1 is LGHNA and CDR2 is YSLEER in the germline V gene. The CDR3 has 13 residues. CDR3 DNA sequence: TGCGCCAGCAGCCAAGTCCCCGCGTACGAGCAGTACTTC. It specifies CASSQVPAYEQYF.

The gene calls are TRBV11-2 and TRBJ2-5, with D uncertain. There are 13 residues in the CDR3. V lost 1 base and J lost 5, with 8 bases in between. Germline V CDR1 and CDR2: SGHAT, FQNNGV. CDR3 region: CASSLVVLETQYF. CDR3 DNA: TGTGCCAGCAGCTTAGTAGTGTTGGAGACCCAGTACTTC.

The chain carries TRBV30 and TRBJ2-7; D is unresolved. Germline assignment: CDR1 GTSNPN and CDR2 SVGIG (reference sequence). V lost 1 base and J lost 3, with 7 bases in between. This CDR3 has 12 amino acids. The CDR3 sequence is CAWSEEFYEQYF. The DNA for the CDR3 is TGTGCCTGGAGTGAAGAATTCTACGAGCAGTACTTC.

The sample holds one count of this clonotype. The chain employs TRBV7-2 and TRBJ2-5; possibly TRBD1 or TRBD2 for D (5 bases each). Germline CDR1 SGHTA, CDR2 FQGNSA. Trimming shortened V by 4 bases and J by 2 bases, and 11 bases separated the two germline ends. CDR3 length: 14 amino acids. The CDR3 sequence: CASSSRDVQETQYF. The CDR3 nucleotides read TGTGCCAGCAGCTCCCGGGACGTTCAAGAGACCCAGTACTTC.

The rearrangement joins TRBV20-1 to TRBJ2-3; D is ambiguous. Between the trimmed V and J ends, which lost 1 base and 0 bases, there was a span of 11 bases. The length of the CDR3 is 15 residues. Germline loops: CDR1 DFQATT, CDR2 SNEGSKA (reference sequence). The CDR3: CSARVASRSTDTQYF. Here the CDR3 DNA reads TGCAGTGCTAGAGTGGCTAGTCGCAGCACAGATACGCAGTATTTT.